Listed below are T cell receptor beta chains from one sample, sequenced in a study of cytomegalovirus exposure and HLA in healthy donors. Generated by immunoSEQ multiplex PCR, the TCRdb table keeps only in-frame clones and is missing some. Of 120,000 to 150,000 clones in the sample, nearly 80% are singletons; the top ten hold approximately 2.9%. The sequencing sample was made of PBMCs. The origin of the receptors is a man between 35 and 55 years old in good health and CMV-seropositive. Both conserved end residues are part of each CDR3. D genes are given only for firm matches. Clone size is shown for a subset of rows, as once, few, many or a class of expanded clone.

J | size | D | V | CDR3 | DNA
TRBJ2-2 | NA | NA | TRBV9 | CASSKPAGARADTGELFF | TGTGCCAGCAGCAAACCTGCAGGGGCGCGCGCTGACACCGGGGAGCTGTTTTTT
TRBJ2-3 | once | NA | TRBV29-1 | CSEGDGTDTQYF | TGCAGCGAGGGGGACGGCACAGATACGCAGTATTTT
TRBJ1-5 | few | NA | TRBV27 | CASTRGGSNQPQHF | TGTGCCAGCACCCGGGGGGGGAGCAATCAGCCCCAGCATTTT
TRBJ1-6 | NA | NA | TRBV19 | CASSELTGGSPLHF | TGTGCCAGTAGTGAATTGACAGGAGGATCACCCCTCCACTTT
TRBJ1-1 | NA | NA | TRBV21-1 | CASSKGGGQENTEAFF | TGTGCCAGCAGCAAAGGGGGGGGACAGGAGAACACTGAAGCTTTCTTT
TRBJ1-3 | NA | NA | TRBV6-5 | CASIRQDLSGNTIYF | TGTGCCAGCATCCGACAGGACTTGTCTGGAAACACCATATATTTT
TRBJ2-5 | NA | TRBD2 | TRBV7-2 | CASRTGGQETQYF | TGTGCCAGCAGAACGGGAGGCCAAGAGACCCAGTACTTC
TRBJ2-6 | NA | TRBD2 | TRBV5-1 | CASSLEFAGDAGANVLTF | TGCGCCAGCAGCTTGGAGTTTGCGGGAGACGCTGGGGCCAACGTCCTGACTTTC
TRBJ1-1 | NA | NA | TRBV29-1 | CSVVFGGMNTEAFF | TGCAGCGTTGTCTTTGGGGGCATGAACACTGAAGCTTTCTTT
TRBJ1-2 | NA | NA | TRBV5-5 | CASSIRTASYGYTF | TGTGCCAGCAGCATCCGGACAGCTTCCTATGGCTACACCTTC